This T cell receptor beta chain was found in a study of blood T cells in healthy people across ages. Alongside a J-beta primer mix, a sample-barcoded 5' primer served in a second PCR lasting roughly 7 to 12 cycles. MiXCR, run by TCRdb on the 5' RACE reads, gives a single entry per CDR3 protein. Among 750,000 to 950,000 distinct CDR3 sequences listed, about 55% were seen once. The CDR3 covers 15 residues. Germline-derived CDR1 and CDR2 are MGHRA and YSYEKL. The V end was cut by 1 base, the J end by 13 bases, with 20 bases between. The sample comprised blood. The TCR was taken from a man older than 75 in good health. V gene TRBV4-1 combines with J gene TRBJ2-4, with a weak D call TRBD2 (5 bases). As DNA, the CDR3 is TGCGCCAGCAGCCAAGTAGTCGTCGGAAGTAGGGAGCAGTACTTC. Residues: CASSQVVVGSREQYF.